The rows below give T cell receptor beta chains drawn from one sample of a study of OX40 agonist ivuxolimab in advanced cancers. Profiled with immunoSEQ multiplex PCR; TCRdb holds only in-frame clones, not every one. The sample shows 70,000 to 95,000 clones, 75% to 95% of them seen only once. The sample here was CD4+ or CD8+ T cells sorted from blood, taken in a trial of the OX40 agonist ivuxolimab. The receptors were sampled from an adult with an advanced solid tumor such as melanoma, head and neck, liver or kidney cancer. CDR3s include the opening cysteine and the closing phenylalanine or tryptophan. A D gene is named only where the DNA matches it firmly. Not every row has a clone size; where given, it reads once, few, many or a size class.

size: -
V: TRBV18
J: TRBJ2-3
D: TRBD2
CDR3: CASSYSGFTDTQYF
DNA: TGTGCCAGCTCATATAGCGGGTTCACAGATACGCAGTATTTT

size: -
V: TRBV7-2
J: TRBJ2-4
D: -
CDR3: CASSVLLAKNIQYF
DNA: TGTGCCAGCAGCGTACTTTTAGCCAAAAACATTCAGTACTTC

size: -
V: TRBV5-1
J: TRBJ1-1
D: TRBD1
CDR3: CASSLQGAVVNTEAFF
DNA: TGCGCCAGCAGCTTGCAGGGGGCAGTTGTGAACACTGAAGCTTTCTTT

size: -
V: TRBV5-1
J: TRBJ2-2
D: TRBD2
CDR3: CASSLLRGRLAGELFF
DNA: TGCGCCAGCAGCTTATTGCGCGGGAGGCTGGCCGGGGAGCTGTTTTTT

size: -
V: TRBV10-3
J: TRBJ2-1
D: TRBD1
CDR3: CATSPGTGSHNEQFF
DNA: TGTGCCACTTCCCCCGGGACAGGGTCCCACAATGAGCAGTTCTTC

size: -
V: TRBV10-1
J: TRBJ2-7
D: -
CDR3: CASSESKVYEQYF
DNA: TGCGCCAGCAGTGAGTCTAAGGTCTACGAGCAGTACTTC

size: -
V: TRBV9
J: TRBJ2-5
D: TRBD2
CDR3: CASSVGLAGIGQQETQYF
DNA: TGTGCCAGCAGCGTAGGACTAGCGGGAATCGGTCAACAAGAGACCCAGTACTTC

size: -
V: TRBV25-1
J: TRBJ2-2
D: TRBD2
CDR3: CASSMASGNTGELFF
DNA: TGTGCCAGCAGTATGGCTAGCGGGAACACCGGGGAGCTGTTTTTT

size: few
V: TRBV2
J: TRBJ1-5
D: -
CDR3: CASSEQPQPQHF
DNA: TGTGCCAGCAGTGAACAGCCTCAGCCCCAGCATTTT

size: -
V: TRBV6-1
J: TRBJ1-2
D: TRBD1
CDR3: CASSERTGGLGYTF
DNA: TGTGCCAGCAGTGAACGGACAGGGGGCTTGGGCTACACCTTC

size: -
V: TRBV5-5
J: TRBJ2-3
D: -
CDR3: CASSLPSVQQRTDTQYF
DNA: TGTGCCAGCAGCTTGCCCTCGGTTCAGCAACGCACAGATACGCAGTATTTT

size: -
V: TRBV27
J: TRBJ2-3
D: TRBD1
CDR3: CASRKGARLGTDTQYF
DNA: TGTGCCAGTAGGAAGGGGGCGCGCCTGGGCACAGATACGCAGTATTTT

size: -
V: TRBV6-5
J: TRBJ2-7
D: -
CDR3: CASSYSGPKGYEQYF
DNA: TGTGCCAGCAGTTACTCAGGGCCGAAGGGCTACGAGCAGTACTTC

size: -
V: TRBV27
J: TRBJ1-5
D: TRBD1
CDR3: CASRAPGQIWPQHF
DNA: TGTGCCAGCAGAGCCCCGGGACAGATCTGGCCCCAGCATTTT

size: few
V: TRBV2
J: TRBJ1-1
D: -
CDR3: CASSEVVVLNTEAFF
DNA: TGTGCCAGCAGTGAAGTGGTCGTCCTGAACACTGAAGCTTTCTTT

size: few
V: TRBV6-5
J: TRBJ1-5
D: -
CDR3: CASSYSSGRAQPQHF
DNA: TGTGCCAGCAGTTACTCGAGCGGGCGCGCTCAGCCCCAGCATTTT

size: -
V: TRBV5-1
J: TRBJ1-3
D: -
CDR3: CASSHNPGASGNTIYF
DNA: TGCGCCAGCAGCCATAACCCTGGTGCCTCTGGAAACACCATATATTTT

size: -
V: TRBV5-4
J: TRBJ2-2
D: TRBD2
CDR3: CASSFGLAGPRGTGELFF
DNA: TGTGCCAGCAGCTTCGGGCTAGCGGGACCCAGGGGCACCGGGGAGCTGTTTTTT

size: -
V: TRBV28
J: TRBJ2-3
D: -
CDR3: CATRARARDTQYF
DNA: TGTGCCACCCGCGCGAGGGCGAGAGATACGCAGTATTTT

size: -
V: TRBV28
J: TRBJ2-3
D: -
CDR3: CASSLPNTDTQYF
DNA: TGTGCCAGCAGTTTGCCTAACACAGATACGCAGTATTTT

size: -
V: TRBV10-2
J: TRBJ2-1
D: -
CDR3: CASALHGAYNEQFF
DNA: TGCGCCAGCGCCCTCCACGGAGCCTACAATGAGCAGTTCTTC

size: once
V: TRBV4-2
J: TRBJ2-1
D: -
CDR3: CASSQPLSYNEQFF
DNA: TGTGCCAGCAGCCAACCACTCTCCTACAATGAGCAGTTCTTC

size: -
V: TRBV30
J: TRBJ1-5
D: TRBD1
CDR3: CAWRTGTGGYQPQHF
DNA: TGTGCCTGGAGGACGGGGACAGGGGGATATCAGCCCCAGCATTTT

size: -
V: TRBV9
J: TRBJ2-3
D: TRBD2
CDR3: CASSVVSGADTQYF
DNA: TGTGCCAGCAGCGTAGTTAGCGGGGCAGATACGCAGTATTTT

size: -
V: TRBV27
J: TRBJ2-1
D: -
CDR3: CASSSRYTSEQFF
DNA: TGTGCCAGCAGTTCAAGATATACTAGTGAGCAGTTCTTC

size: -
V: TRBV19
J: TRBJ2-1
D: TRBD1
CDR3: CASRAAWSGGPNNEQFF
DNA: TGTGCCAGTAGGGCCGCCTGGTCAGGGGGCCCCAACAATGAGCAGTTCTTC

size: -
V: TRBV5-5
J: TRBJ2-2
D: TRBD1
CDR3: CASSLKGASSTGELFF
DNA: TGTGCCAGCAGCTTGAAGGGGGCAAGTAGCACCGGGGAGCTGTTTTTT

size: few
V: TRBV11-2
J: TRBJ2-3
D: TRBD2
CDR3: CASSPGLPAGTQYF
DNA: TGTGCCAGCAGTCCGGGACTACCTGCGGGTACGCAGTATTTT

size: -
V: TRBV28
J: TRBJ2-7
D: TRBD2
CDR3: CASSSSGRYEQYF
DNA: TGTGCCAGCAGTTCTAGCGGGAGGTACGAGCAGTACTTC

size: -
V: TRBV11-2
J: TRBJ2-3
D: TRBD2
CDR3: CASSSGLVTDTQYF
DNA: TGTGCCAGCAGCTCGGGACTAGTAACAGATACGCAGTATTTT

size: -
V: TRBV29-1
J: TRBJ2-5
D: -
CDR3: CSVEVGSGQETQYF
DNA: TGCAGCGTTGAAGTAGGAAGCGGGCAAGAGACCCAGTACTTC

size: -
V: TRBV6-5
J: TRBJ2-1
D: TRBD2
CDR3: CASRMTSGTPEQFF
DNA: TGTGCCAGCAGAATGACTAGCGGGACGCCTGAGCAGTTCTTC

size: -
V: TRBV27
J: TRBJ2-7
D: TRBD1
CDR3: CASSSWTGTEQYF
DNA: TGTGCCAGCAGTTCATGGACAGGGACCGAGCAGTACTTC

size: -
V: TRBV28
J: TRBJ2-3
D: -
CDR3: CATRVGRFGDTQYF
DNA: TGTGCCACTCGGGTCGGCCGATTCGGAGATACGCAGTATTTT

size: -
V: TRBV18
J: TRBJ2-7
D: -
CDR3: CASSRIHYEQYF
DNA: TGTGCCAGCTCCCGGATTCACTACGAGCAGTACTTC

size: -
V: TRBV6-5
J: TRBJ1-1
D: TRBD1
CDR3: CASSPPDREGTEAFF
DNA: TGTGCCAGCAGTCCCCCGGACAGGGAAGGCACTGAAGCTTTCTTT

size: -
V: TRBV5-1
J: TRBJ2-3
D: TRBD1
CDR3: CASSREGTGWTDTQYF
DNA: TGCGCCAGCAGCCGCGAGGGGACAGGGTGGACAGATACGCAGTATTTT

size: -
V: TRBV2
J: TRBJ1-5
D: -
CDR3: CASSRDSQPQHF
DNA: TGTGCCAGCAGTCGAGACAGCCAGCCCCAGCATTTT

size: -
V: TRBV11-2
J: TRBJ2-3
D: TRBD2
CDR3: CASSLMAGGPTDTQYF
DNA: TGTGCCAGCAGCTTAATGGCGGGAGGGCCGACAGATACGCAGTATTTT

size: -
V: TRBV2
J: TRBJ2-2
D: -
CDR3: CASSEEGLNTGELFF
DNA: TGTGCCAGCAGTGAAGAGGGCCTGAACACCGGGGAGCTGTTTTTT

size: few
V: TRBV15
J: TRBJ2-7
D: -
CDR3: CATSRSALRQEQYF
DNA: TGTGCCACCAGCAGGTCCGCCCTCAGACAGGAGCAGTACTTC

size: -
V: TRBV2
J: TRBJ2-1
D: -
CDR3: CASSATGNNEQFF
DNA: TGTGCCAGCAGTGCAACGGGAAACAATGAGCAGTTCTTC

size: -
V: TRBV19
J: TRBJ2-7
D: -
CDR3: CASRRAASYEQYF
DNA: TGTGCCAGTAGAAGAGCAGCGTCCTACGAGCAGTACTTC

size: -
V: TRBV5-1
J: TRBJ2-1
D: TRBD1
CDR3: CASNLKLTGTYNEQFF
DNA: TGCGCCAGCAACTTGAAATTGACAGGGACCTACAATGAGCAGTTCTTC

size: -
V: TRBV27
J: TRBJ2-7
D: TRBD2
CDR3: CASSLLAGWTPYEQYF
DNA: TGTGCCAGCAGTCTCCTAGCGGGGTGGACTCCCTACGAGCAGTACTTC

size: -
V: TRBV6-1
J: TRBJ1-6
D: TRBD1
CDR3: CASTRTGNNSPLHF
DNA: TGTGCCAGCACGCGGACAGGGAACAATTCACCCCTCCACTTT

size: once
V: TRBV29-1
J: TRBJ2-7
D: -
CDR3: CSVQRGGGYEQYF
DNA: TGCAGCGTCCAAAGAGGAGGAGGCTACGAGCAGTACTTC

size: -
V: TRBV30
J: TRBJ1-2
D: -
CDR3: CAWGEGNYGYTF
DNA: TGTGCCTGGGGGGAGGGGAACTATGGCTACACCTTC

size: -
V: TRBV5-1
J: TRBJ1-1
D: TRBD1
CDR3: CASSSYDRGGRAFF
DNA: TGCGCCAGCAGCTCCTACGACAGGGGCGGGCGAGCTTTCTTT

size: -
V: TRBV28
J: TRBJ1-4
D: TRBD1
CDR3: CASRPGGTNEKLFF
DNA: TGTGCCAGCAGACCAGGGGGCACTAATGAAAAACTGTTTTTT

size: -
V: TRBV9
J: TRBJ2-7
D: TRBD2
CDR3: CASSAASGRTYEQYF
DNA: TGTGCCAGCAGCGCCGCGAGCGGGAGAACCTACGAGCAGTACTTC

size: -
V: TRBV7-3
J: TRBJ2-3
D: -
CDR3: CASSLGGSWDTQYF
DNA: TGTGCCAGCAGCTTAGGTGGGAGTTGGGATACGCAGTATTTT

size: -
V: TRBV5-1
J: TRBJ2-2
D: TRBD2
CDR3: CASSLLAGSNTGELFF
DNA: TGCGCCAGCAGCTTACTAGCGGGGTCGAACACCGGGGAGCTGTTTTTT

size: -
V: TRBV6-7
J: TRBJ1-5
D: TRBD1
CDR3: CASLPPYDRDYLPVQPQHF
DNA: TGTGCCAGCCTCCCCCCCTACGACAGGGACTACCTCCCAGTTCAGCCCCAGCATTTT

size: -
V: TRBV4-1
J: TRBJ1-2
D: -
CDR3: CASSQDIAGHYGYTF
DNA: TGCGCCAGCAGCCAAGATATAGCGGGTCACTATGGCTACACCTTC

size: -
V: TRBV6-4
J: TRBJ1-1
D: -
CDR3: CASSVARNTEAFF
DNA: TGTGCCAGCAGCGTCGCGAGGAACACTGAAGCTTTCTTT

size: -
V: TRBV28
J: TRBJ2-1
D: TRBD2
CDR3: CASSLPREFEQFF
DNA: TGTGCCAGCAGTCTTCCGCGGGAGTTCGAGCAGTTCTTC

size: -
V: TRBV7-9
J: TRBJ1-5
D: -
CDR3: CASSPGTGPQHF
DNA: TGTGCCAGCAGCCCCGGGACGGGCCCCCAGCATTTT

size: -
V: TRBV9
J: TRBJ1-2
D: -
CDR3: CASSATNYPGQGYTF
DNA: TGTGCCAGCAGCGCAACAAACTACCCGGGACAAGGCTACACCTTC

size: -
V: TRBV20-1
J: TRBJ2-5
D: -
CDR3: CSAGLPATQYF
DNA: TGCAGTGCTGGACTCCCGGCGACCCAGTACTTC